This T cell receptor beta chain was profiled in a study of cytomegalovirus exposure and HLA in healthy donors. Samples came from healthy bone marrow donors. Overall study findings and caveats: Reports state that TCR beta sequences accurately predicted most subjects' HLA-A and HLA-B alleles. Certain sequence variants were highly shared and formed a cluster, and this cluster was likely a sequencing artifact.

Germline V gene lookup returns CDR1 WSHSY and CDR2 SAAADI. This CDR3 spans 15 amino acids. V was trimmed by 3 bases and J by 4 bases, leaving 12 bases between them. A multiplex PCR was run with 60 Vbeta primers and 13 Jbeta primers. TCRdb's copy holds only in-frame clones and misses some; the assay was immunoSEQ multiplex PCR. The sample shows about 150,000 clones, roughly 66% of them seen only once. In regard to this clone: The target antigen is unknown.

Sequenced sample: PBMCs. The receptor's source is a woman between 18 and 29 years old in good health and CMV-seronegative. The rearrangement joins TRBV10-2 to TRBJ1-4; the D is unclear. CDR3 residues: CASSEKAAGNEKLFF. The CDR3 coding sequence is TGCGCCAGCAGTGAAAAGGCGGCGGGTAATGAAAAACTGTTTTTT.